These 3 T cell receptor beta chains came from one sample sequenced in a study of shared clonotypes between healthy human individuals. Sequencing used immunoSEQ multiplex PCR; TCRdb keeps in-frame clones, though not all of them. The sample has 800,000 to 1,200,000 clones, approximately 80% seen once. Sequenced input: memory CD4+ T cells from PBMCs. Stated subset: CD45RA-negative fraction. These receptors came from a man between 18 and 35 years old in good health. Some clones in this sample may be carry-over from other donors' samples.

J is TRBJ1-1 and V is TRBV5-1; 9 nucleotides match TRBD1. Germline lookup yields CDR1 SGHRS and CDR2 YFSETQ. The CDR3 is 16 amino acids. V lost 3 bases to trimming and J lost 0 bases; unmatched junction nucleotides: 6. The CDR3 loop is CASSSTGGGMNTEAFF. CDR3 DNA: TGCGCCAGCAGCTCTACAGGGGGCGGCATGAACACTGAAGCTTTCTTT.

Concerning this clone: Different DNA sequences within this sample yield the same CDR3. CDR3: CASSLREDYEQYF. The CDR3 region has the DNA TGTGCCAGCAGTCTCCGGGAAGACTACGAGCAGTACTTC. V and J are TRBV6-1 and TRBJ2-7, with a tentative D call TRBD2 (5 bases). This CDR3 is built from 13 residues. V was trimmed by 5 bases and J by 3 bases, leaving 11 bases between them. Germline lookup yields CDR1 MNHNS and CDR2 SASEGT.

This chain connects TRBV9 to TRBJ2-3; D is possibly TRBD1 or TRBD2 (6 bases each). This CDR3 comprises 16 residues. The germline CDR1 and CDR2 sequences are SGDLS and YYNGEE. V lost 1 base and J 1 base, leaving 13 bases between the germline ends. For the CDR3, the DNA is TGTGCCAGCAGCGTATCCGGGGGCAGCGGCACAGATACGCAGTATTTT. Its translation: CASSVSGGSGTDTQYF.